This T cell receptor (beta chain) comes out of a study of blood T cell repertoires in COVID-19. Turning to the study itself: Acute and convalescent COVID-19 specimens originated in the United States, Italy and Spain. Nucleic acid was either cDNA or gDNA, and it came from T cells, B-cell-depleted T cells, or PBMCs.

Authors' data handling: The assay estimated nucleated cells by amplifying reference gene primers. Sequencing used immunoSEQ multiplex PCR; TCRdb keeps in-frame clones, though not all of them. That table is the source of V, J and clone size, and D and trimming were worked out from the DNA. The sample contains some 140,000 clones, roughly four fifths of which appear only once. Germline loops: CDR1 SGHRS, CDR2 YFSETQ. The CDR3 has 15 amino acids. V lost 0 bases, J lost 0 bases, and 10 bases lay in between. Material: peripheral blood. The clonotype originates from an elderly man with acute or convalescent COVID-19. The chain couples TRBV5-1 to TRBJ2-7, with D possibly TRBD2 on 6 matching bases. The CDR3 protein is CASSLGAGSSYEQYF. The CDR3 DNA follows: TGCGCCAGCAGCTTGGGGGCGGGGTCCTCCTACGAGCAGTACTTC.